This T cell receptor beta chain is drawn from a study of T cell responses to AZD1222 COVID-19 vaccine. In the study overall: Second-dose intervals of approximately 4 or approximately 12 weeks were pooled. The study, taken as a whole, reports: Just six people given AZD1222 tested seropositive at baseline. Donors were largely white British and mainly female; clonal diversity was possibly underestimated.

Points on this clone: The antigen is not known.

Profiling relied on immunoSEQ multiplex PCR, and the TCRdb table lists in-frame clones only, not all of them. The data show more than 70,000 clones, about 87% seen once. The clonotype comes from an adult in good health. This material consisted of peripheral blood, taken on day 0 of AZD1222 vaccination.

The DNA for the CDR3 is TGTGCCAGCAGCGAGTACAGGGGATCGGGCAATCAGCCCCAGCATTTT. Its translation: CASSEYRGSGNQPQHF. The rearrangement links TRBV5-6 to TRBJ1-5; 7 bases fit TRBD1. CDR1 and CDR2 from the germline V gene are SGHDT and YYEEEE. This CDR3 region has 16 residues. J lost 2 bases, V lost 4 bases, and 9 bases had no gene match.